Listed below are T cell receptor beta chains from one sample, sequenced in a study of human T cells and chemical hapten exposure. TCRdb reprocessed the RACE reads via MiXCR and lists one record per CDR3 protein. The sample shows some 350,000 distinct CDR3 sequences, about 6.3% of them seen only once. The material was whole blood, obtained in connection with sensitization to the hapten diphenylcyclopropenone (DPC). The receptors originated from a woman aged 18-30 years with alopecia areata. Some clones in this sample may be carry-over from other donors' samples. CDR3s include the opening cysteine and the closing phenylalanine or tryptophan. The D gene is left open where the match is weak. Expanded clones get a size class; other rows say once, few or many, or leave the size out.

J gene: TRBJ2-7; V gene: TRBV27; D gene: .; clone size: .; CDR3 protein: CASSPGLYYEQYF; CDR3 DNA: TGTGCCAGCAGTCCGGGACTGTACTACGAGCAGTACTTC
J gene: TRBJ2-7; V gene: TRBV28; D gene: .; clone size: .; CDR3 protein: CATGSPGLRVYEQYF; CDR3 DNA: TGTGCCACGGGCTCCCCTGGACTACGGGTCTACGAGCAGTACTTC
J gene: TRBJ1-4; V gene: TRBV29-1; D gene: .; clone size: many; CDR3 protein: CSVVISTNEKLFF; CDR3 DNA: TGCAGCGTTGTCATTTCAACTAATGAAAAACTGTTTTTT
J gene: TRBJ2-2; V gene: TRBV7-9; D gene: .; clone size: .; CDR3 protein: CASSPQETGELFF; CDR3 DNA: TGTGCCAGCAGCCCCCAGGAAACCGGGGAGCTGTTTTTT
J gene: TRBJ1-1; V gene: TRBV4-3; D gene: TRBD1; clone size: few; CDR3 protein: CASSRYLATGVNTEAFF; CDR3 DNA: TGCGCCAGCAGCCGGTATTTGGCCACAGGGGTGAACACTGAAGCTTTCTTT
J gene: TRBJ2-5; V gene: TRBV5-1; D gene: TRBD1; clone size: .; CDR3 protein: CASSTLTGDQETQYF; CDR3 DNA: TGCGCCAGCAGCACCCTAACAGGGGACCAAGAGACCCAGTACTTC
J gene: TRBJ1-6; V gene: TRBV6-6; D gene: .; clone size: few; CDR3 protein: CASSYRGLGNSPLHF; CDR3 DNA: TGTGCCAGCAGTTACCGAGGTTTGGGAAATTCACCCCTCCACTTT
J gene: TRBJ1-2; V gene: TRBV21-1; D gene: .; clone size: many; CDR3 protein: CASSHRDLVVDYGYTF; CDR3 DNA: TGTGCCAGCAGCCACAGGGACTTGGTTGTGGACTATGGCTACACCTTC
J gene: TRBJ2-3; V gene: TRBV20-1; D gene: TRBD2; clone size: many; CDR3 protein: CSARTSGGPDTQYF; CDR3 DNA: TGCAGTGCAAGGACTAGCGGGGGCCCAGATACGCAGTATTTT
J gene: TRBJ1-2; V gene: TRBV12-3/TRBV12-4; D gene: .; clone size: many; CDR3 protein: CASSLAVSYGYTF; CDR3 DNA: TGTGCCAGCAGTTTAGCCGTTTCCTATGGCTACACCTTC
J gene: TRBJ1-3; V gene: TRBV7-3; D gene: .; clone size: few; CDR3 protein: CASSLTGGAGNTIYF; CDR3 DNA: TGTGCCAGCAGCTTAACGGGGGGCGCTGGAAACACCATATATTTT
J gene: TRBJ2-1; V gene: TRBV7-9; D gene: .; clone size: .; CDR3 protein: CASSKPQGLGGNEQFF; CDR3 DNA: TGTGCCAGCAGCAAACCGCAGGGGCTTGGAGGCAATGAGCAGTTCTTC
J gene: TRBJ2-1; V gene: TRBV3-1; D gene: TRBD1; clone size: .; CDR3 protein: CASSPGTGVMEQFF; CDR3 DNA: TGTGCCAGCAGCCCCGGGACAGGGGTCATGGAGCAGTTCTTC
J gene: TRBJ2-1; V gene: TRBV6-2/TRBV6-3; D gene: .; clone size: many; CDR3 protein: CASSYWDTSNEQFF; CDR3 DNA: TGTGCCAGCAGTTACTGGGACACTTCCAATGAGCAGTTCTTC
J gene: TRBJ2-3; V gene: TRBV5-1; D gene: .; clone size: many; CDR3 protein: CASSMGFRTDTQYF; CDR3 DNA: TGCGCCAGCAGCATGGGGTTTCGAACAGATACGCAGTATTTT
J gene: TRBJ1-1; V gene: TRBV12-3/TRBV12-4; D gene: .; clone size: .; CDR3 protein: CASSLVGDSEAFF; CDR3 DNA: TGTGCCAGCAGTTTAGTAGGGGACTCTGAAGCTTTCTTT
J gene: TRBJ1-4; V gene: TRBV7-9; D gene: .; clone size: .; CDR3 protein: CASSLDRTVGKLFF; CDR3 DNA: TGTGCCAGCAGCTTAGACAGGACGGTGGGGAAACTGTTTTTT
J gene: TRBJ2-3; V gene: TRBV5-1; D gene: TRBD2; clone size: .; CDR3 protein: CASSSGTSGGGTDTQYF; CDR3 DNA: TGCGCCAGCAGCTCCGGGACTAGCGGGGGTGGCACAGATACGCAGTATTTT
J gene: TRBJ2-5; V gene: TRBV6-5; D gene: .; clone size: .; CDR3 protein: CASSYGADGNLQETQYF; CDR3 DNA: TGTGCCAGCTCTTACGGGGCGGACGGGAATTTACAAGAGACCCAGTACTTC
J gene: TRBJ2-1; V gene: TRBV6-4; D gene: .; clone size: .; CDR3 protein: CASSEALADEQFF; CDR3 DNA: TGTGCCAGCAGTGAGGCACTAGCCGATGAGCAGTTCTTC
J gene: TRBJ2-3; V gene: TRBV6-2/TRBV6-3; D gene: .; clone size: many; CDR3 protein: CASSYGLGLRGDTQYF; CDR3 DNA: TGTGCCAGCAGTTACGGTCTGGGTTTGCGGGGAGATACGCAGTATTTT
J gene: TRBJ2-5; V gene: TRBV12-5; D gene: TRBD2; clone size: few; CDR3 protein: CASGFSGDKKETQYF; CDR3 DNA: TGTGCTAGTGGTTTTAGCGGGGACAAAAAAGAGACCCAGTACTTC
J gene: TRBJ1-2; V gene: TRBV4-1; D gene: .; clone size: many; CDR3 protein: CASSHAKVNYGYTF; CDR3 DNA: TGCGCCAGCAGCCATGCGAAAGTTAACTATGGCTACACCTTC
J gene: TRBJ2-3; V gene: TRBV27; D gene: .; clone size: .; CDR3 protein: CASRTFTEDTQYF; CDR3 DNA: TGTGCCAGCCGAACGTTCACGGAAGATACGCAGTATTTT